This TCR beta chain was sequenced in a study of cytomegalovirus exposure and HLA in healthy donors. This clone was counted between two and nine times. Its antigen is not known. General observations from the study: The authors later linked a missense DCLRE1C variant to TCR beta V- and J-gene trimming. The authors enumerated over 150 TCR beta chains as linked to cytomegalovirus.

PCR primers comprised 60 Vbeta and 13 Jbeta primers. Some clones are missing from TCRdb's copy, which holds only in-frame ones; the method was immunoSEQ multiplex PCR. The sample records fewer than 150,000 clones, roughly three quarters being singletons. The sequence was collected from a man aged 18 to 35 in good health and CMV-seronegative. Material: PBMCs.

The CDR3 reads CARSYRTDSNQPQHF. The CDR3 DNA sequence: TGTGCCAGAAGCTACCGGACAGATAGCAATCAGCCCCAGCATTTT. The chain combines TRBV5-3 with TRBJ1-5; maybe TRBD1 (6 bases). TRBV5-3 is noted as an ORF with a role that remains uncertain. The CDR3 contains 15 residues. V lost 3 bases to trimming and J lost 0 bases, with 10 bases between them.